The sequence of this T cell receptor beta chain was determined in a study of shared T cell receptors in the human thymus. Here immunoSEQ multiplex PCR was the method, and the copy in TCRdb shows in-frame clones only, minus some. In the table there are around 730,000 clones, roughly 88% of which are singletons. Per germline, CDR1 SGHNT and CDR2 YYREEE (reference sequence). The CDR3 sequence is 17 residues long. J was trimmed by 2 bases and V by 5 bases; bases with no gene match: 10. These records were also assigned to another study, of human thymus T cells. Per that paper: It was from resections taken during corrective heart surgery that the thymus tissue came. Within thymic and blood repertoires, V and J gene usage appeared to be biased. Unrelated individuals had highly overlapping thymic repertoires, as reported in related research.

The chain joins TRBV5-4 to TRBJ2-3; TRBD1 matches 11 bases. The source material was thymocytes. The sequence derives from a girl less than two years old with a congenital heart defect. For the CDR3, the DNA is TGTGCCAGCAGTTGGACAGGGGGCTTCATAATCACAGATACGCAGTATTTT. This encodes CASSWTGGFIITDTQYF.